The clone carrying this TCR beta chain was counted at least ten times. Via MiXCR, TCRdb re-called the PCR reads, giving one row per CDR3 protein. The repertoire includes 600,000 to 650,000 distinct CDR3 sequences, around 20% of them detected once, and 0.7% to 1% sits in the top ten. V was pared by 0 bases and J by 3 bases, with 8 bases between. Germline values: CDR1 PRHDT, CDR2 FYEKMQ (reference sequence). The CDR3 runs 14 residues. The data were obtained in a study of molecular identifiers for immune sequencing clone quantification. This receptor was identified in a human donor in good health. Some libraries in this study had Jurkat cell RNA spiked in. The chain combines TRBV13 with TRBJ2-5, with no clear D. The sample was naive CD8+ T cells from blood, with Jurkat cell RNA spiked in. Sample subset: FACS-sorted CD8+CD4-CCR7+CD45RA+ naive T cells. The CDR3 protein is CASSLGFGKETQYF. The CDR3 region has the DNA TGTGCCAGCAGCTTAGGATTCGGAAAAGAGACCCAGTACTTC.